The 17 T cell receptor beta chains in this list originate from one sample, sequenced in a study of blood T cell repertoires in COVID-19. The repertoire was sequenced with immunoSEQ multiplex PCR; TCRdb's copy has only in-frame clones and lacks some. The sample has 150,000 to 200,000 clones; 88% are singletons. Sequencing was performed on peripheral blood. Receptors were obtained from a human donor in a cohort sampled during active COVID-19.

This clone has more than one count but fewer than ten. This chain uses TRBV4-1 with TRBJ2-7; 15 nucleotides match TRBD2. Germline CDR1 is MGHRA and CDR2 is YSYEKL. This CDR3 is 16 amino acids long. The trim removed 0 bases at V and 7 bases at J, leaving 4 bases unmatched. The chain's CDR3 is CASSQEGLAGGREQYF. CDR3 sequence (DNA): TGCGCCAGCAGCCAAGAGGGACTAGCGGGGGGTCGAGAGCAGTACTTC.

This clone has only a few counts. The J gene is TRBJ1-1, the V gene TRBV19, with no clear D. Trimming cost V 11 bases and J 4 bases, with 20 bases left between them. Per germline, CDR1 LNHDA and CDR2 SQIVND (reference sequence). The CDR3 runs to 14 residues. CDR3 coding DNA: TGTGCCGTTACAATTAGCCCCCGGGGCACTGAAGCTTTCTTT. Its protein product is CAVTISPRGTEAFF.

The V call is TRBV7-9, the J call TRBJ1-4, with a weak D call TRBD1 (6 bases). The CDR3 length is 15 residues. Trimming took 5 bases from V and 0 from J, leaving 10 bases between them. Per the germline V gene, CDR1 is SEHNR and CDR2 is FQNEAQ (reference sequence). Written as DNA, the CDR3 is TGTGCCAGCAGCGGCTGGACAGCAACTAATGAAAAACTGTTTTTT. This sequence encodes CASSGWTATNEKLFF. Complete variable domain (other parts from reference TRBV7-9 and TRBJ1-4): DTGVSQNPRHKITKRGQNVTFRCDPISEHNRLYWYRQTLGQGPEFLTYFQNEAQLEKSRLLSDRFSAERPKGSFSTLEIQRTEQGDSAMYLCASSGWTATNEKLFFGSGTQLSVL.

To note about this clone: Additional DNA sequences in this sample encode the identical CDR3. The chain is built from TRBV7-2 and TRBJ2-3, with TRBD2 matching 7 bases. V gave up 5 bases and J gave up 4 bases; unmatched junction bases: 6. The germline CDR1 and CDR2 sequences are SGHTA and FQGNSA. The CDR3 has 14 amino acids. CDR3 residues: CASSLGLAADTQYF. The CDR3 DNA reads as TGTGCCAGCAGCCTAGGGCTAGCGGCAGATACGCAGTATTTT.

The chain uses TRBV27 and TRBJ1-6; 8 bases line up with TRBD1. Trimming cost V 6 bases and J 6 bases; bases outside gene matches: 4. Germline V CDR1 and CDR2: MNHEY, SMNVEV (reference sequence). CDR3 length: 14 residues. The CDR3 DNA reads TGTGCCAGCAGCGGACAGGGAGGTAATTCACCCCTCCACTTT. Translation gives CASSGQGGNSPLHF.

The CDR3 bases are TGCAGTGCTAGTGACAGGGGCAATGAGCAGTTCTTC. Its protein is CSASDRGNEQFF. The V call is TRBV20-1, the J call TRBJ2-1; 8 bases fit TRBD1. Trimming at V came to 3 bases and at J to 6 bases, leaving 1 base not matched to a gene. Germline V gives CDR1 DFQATT, CDR2 SNEGSKA (reference sequence). CDR3 length equals 12 residues.

Only one count was recorded for this clone. V is TRBV25-1 and J is TRBJ2-1; TRBD1 matches at 11 bases. Germline lookup yields CDR1 MGHDK and CDR2 SYGVNS. The CDR3 sequence is 12 residues long. V was pared by 4 bases and J by 12 bases, with 2 bases of the junction left unmatched. The CDR3 region is CASSVGTGGQFF. The CDR3 region has the DNA TGTGCCAGCAGTGTAGGGACAGGGGGGCAGTTCTTC.

This chain connects TRBV7-2 to TRBJ2-1, with a possible D match to TRBD2 (6 bases). This CDR3 is 15 amino acids long. The germline gives CDR1 SGHTA, CDR2 FQGNSA. Trimming left V 5 bases short and J 7 bases short, with 18 bases between. The CDR3 DNA follows: TGTGCCAGCAGCCCAAGTGCCGGGAGTTGGAATGAGCAGTTCTTC. Residues: CASSPSAGSWNEQFF.

This clone has just a few counts. The CDR3 coding sequence is TGTGCCAGCAGTCATGGACAGGGTTCCGGGGAGCTGTTTTTT. It translates to CASSHGQGSGELFF. The chain carries TRBV6-6 and TRBJ2-2, with 8 bases fitting TRBD1. This CDR3 has 14 residues. Germline V gene lookup returns CDR1 MNHNY and CDR2 SVGAGI (reference sequence). The V and J ends lost 5 bases and 6 bases, in that order; junction bases with no gene match: 5.

The rearrangement uses TRBV4-1 and TRBJ2-3; TRBD1 aligns across 7 bases. The CDR3 is made up of 14 amino acids. With V trimmed by 4 bases and J by 1 base, 2 bases remained unmatched. From germline, CDR1 is MGHRA and CDR2 YSYEKL. CDR3 nucleotides: TGCGCCAGCAGCCGCGACAGGGGCACAGATACGCAGTATTTT. This sequence encodes CASSRDRGTDTQYF.

The CDR3 here is CASSRDRNQPQHF. The CDR3 DNA reads TGTGCCAGTAGTAGGGACAGAAATCAGCCCCAGCATTTT. The chain uses TRBV19 and TRBJ1-5, with TRBD1 identical over 7 bases. Trimming at V came to 4 bases and at J to 4 bases, leaving 1 base not matched to a gene. Germline CDR1 reads LNHDA; CDR2 reads SQIVND (reference sequence). The length of the CDR3 is 13 residues.

The rearrangement joins TRBV21-1 to TRBJ2-1; the table's D call of TRBD2 was not tested on the DNA. TRBV21-1 is a pseudogene. The CDR3 consists of 12 residues. Here the CDR3 reads CASSTPYNEQFF. DNA for the CDR3: TGTGCCAGCAGCACTCCGTACAATGAGCAGTTCTTC.

The chain joins TRBV6-2 or TRBV6-3 to TRBJ2-1; 7 nucleotides agree with TRBD2. V gave up 5 bases and J gave up 4 bases; unmatched junction bases: 8. The CDR3 runs to 15 residues. CDR1 and CDR2 (germline): MNHEY, SVGEGT. CDR3: CASSNQGLSYNEQFF. The CDR3 nucleotides are TGTGCCAGCAGTAATCAGGGACTATCATACAATGAGCAGTTCTTC.

V is TRBV10-3 and J is TRBJ1-2, with a weak D call TRBD1 (5 bases). This CDR3 has 14 amino acids. Trimming pared 6 bases from V and 4 bases from J, leaving 15 bases between. Germline CDR1 and CDR2: ENHRY and SYGVKD. CDR3 in DNA: TGTGCCATCAGGACGGACCAGGGAATCTATGGCTACACCTTC. Residues: CAIRTDQGIYGYTF.

The J gene is TRBJ1-2, the V gene TRBV6-2 or TRBV6-3, with 8 bases fitting TRBD1. Germline V gives CDR1 MNHEY, CDR2 SVGEGT. V lost 4 bases, J lost 4 bases, and 14 bases stayed unmatched. The CDR3 length is 17 residues. The CDR3 DNA is TGTGCCAGCAGTTTGACAGCAAGTGGGACAGGCCTCTATGGCTACACCTTC. Its protein product is CASSLTASGTGLYGYTF.

This clone was counted only a few times. The genes are TRBV7-2 and TRBJ2-1, with 8 positions matching TRBD1. The CDR3 is 15 amino acids. The trim removed 2 bases at V and 3 bases at J, leaving 3 bases unmatched. The V gene's germline CDR1 is SGHTA and CDR2 FQGNSA. CDR3 protein: CASSLRGQGYNEQFF. The CDR3 nucleotides read TGTGCCAGCAGCTTACGAGGACAGGGCTACAATGAGCAGTTCTTC.

V usage is TRBV3-1 (or the pseudogene TRBV3-2) and J usage is TRBJ2-1; D is undetermined. V shed 4 bases and J shed 6 bases, with 19 bases lying between them. This CDR3 spans 16 amino acids. Looked up from germline, CDR1 is LGHDT and CDR2 is YNNKEL (reference sequence). CDR3 sequence: CASSRSPGSLSNEQFF. DNA of the CDR3: TGTGCCAGCAGCCGCTCCCCCGGGTCCCTAAGCAATGAGCAGTTCTTC.